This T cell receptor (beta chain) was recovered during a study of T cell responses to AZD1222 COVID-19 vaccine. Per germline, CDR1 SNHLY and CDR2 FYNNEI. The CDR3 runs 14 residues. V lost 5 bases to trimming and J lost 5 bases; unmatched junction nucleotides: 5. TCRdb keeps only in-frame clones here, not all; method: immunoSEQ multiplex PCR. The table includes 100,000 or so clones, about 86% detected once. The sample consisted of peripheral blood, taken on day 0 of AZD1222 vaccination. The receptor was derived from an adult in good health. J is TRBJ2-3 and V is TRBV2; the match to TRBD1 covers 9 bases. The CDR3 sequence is CASSLTGGGDTQYF. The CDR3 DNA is TGTGCCAGCAGTCTGACAGGGGGAGGAGATACGCAGTATTTT.